The source of this TCR beta chain is a study of cytotoxic CD8 clonotypes in ibrutinib-treated CLL. The protocol was immunoSEQ multiplex PCR, while the TCRdb copy is restricted to in-frame clones and leaves out a portion. This sample carries approximately 140,000 clones, approximately 89% of them seen once, and the ten largest clones take 9.5% to 14%. The TCR originated in a human donor with chronic lymphocytic leukemia. This specimen was PBMCs, taken after 12 months of ibrutinib treatment.

The CDR3 DNA sequence: TGTGCCAGCAGTTCCTCCGGGACAGGGAGGAACTATGGCTACACCTTC. It codes for CASSSSGTGRNYGYTF. The chain couples TRBV28 to TRBJ1-2, with TRBD1 matching over 9 bases. CDR3 length equals 16 residues. J lost 2 bases, V lost 4 bases, and 8 bases had no gene match. Germline CDR1 is MDHEN and CDR2 is SYDVKM.